The 24 T cell receptor beta chains below were found in one sample sequenced in a study of CD8+ T cells in alopecia areata. Treatment meaning: oral pan-JAK inhibitor, 5-10 mg twice daily. cDNA reverse transcribed from extracted RNA served as the sequencing template. The table came from immunoSEQ multiplex PCR; TCRdb's copy has only in-frame clones and leaves some out. The sample includes 150,000 to 200,000 clones, around three fifths seen only once; the top ten take about 1.3%. Sequenced here: CD4+ T cells sorted from blood, sampled around week 49, from a patient treated with tofacitinib. The source of these receptors is a human donor with alopecia areata.

The chain recombines TRBV30 with TRBJ2-7; D is undetermined. The germline V and J ends were trimmed by 1 base and 6 bases, with 13 bases remaining between them. Germline CDR1 is GTSNPN and CDR2 is SVGIG (reference sequence). This CDR3 is built from 13 residues. CDR3 nucleotide sequence: TGTGCCTGGAGTGGATGGACGGACGGCGAGCAGTACTTC. This gives the protein CAWSGWTDGEQYF.

The rearrangement links TRBV7-2 to TRBJ1-2; TRBD1 is a possible D gene (6 bases). The length of the CDR3 is 16 residues. Germline lookup yields CDR1 SGHTA and CDR2 FQGNSA. Trimming took off 1 base at V and 4 bases at J, with 16 bases between the two ends. The DNA for the CDR3 is TGTGCCAGCAGCTTAGGAACAGGGTTCTCTCGCTATGGCTACACCTTC. It yields the protein CASSLGTGFSRYGYTF.

The V and J genes are TRBV6-1 and TRBJ1-1, with unresolved D. Germline CDR1 reads MNHNS; CDR2 reads SASEGT. CDR3 length equals 11 residues. Trimming cost V 11 bases and J 1 base, with 8 bases left between them. CDR3 sequence reads: CASAANTEAFF. As DNA, the CDR3 is TGTGCCTCGGCGGCGAACACTGAAGCTTTCTTT.

The chain joins TRBV14 to TRBJ2-7, with TRBD1 as a possible D gene (5 bases). V was cut by 8 bases and J by 1 base, with 9 bases left in between. Germline values: CDR1 SGHDN, CDR2 FVKESK. The CDR3 has 12 amino acids. The CDR3, as DNA: TGTGCCAGCGGGGCTGGATCCTACGAGCAGTACTTC. Translation gives CASGAGSYEQYF.

This chain uses TRBV30 with TRBJ1-6; maybe TRBD1 (5 bases). The length of the CDR3 is 14 residues. Germline V lookup: CDR1 GTSNPN, CDR2 SVGIG (reference sequence). V was shortened by 1 base and J by 9 bases, with 13 bases between the two germline ends. The CDR3 sequence is CAWSGWGEFSPLHF. The CDR3 bases are TGTGCCTGGAGTGGATGGGGCGAATTTTCACCCCTCCACTTT.

The rearrangement links TRBV2 to TRBJ2-5, with D unclear. Germline CDR1 reads SNHLY; CDR2 reads FYNNEI. The CDR3 is 15 residues long. The V gene lost 7 bases and the J gene lost 3 bases, with 18 bases spanning the gap. The CDR3 nucleotides read TGTGCCAGCAAAGTCCACATGGGCAATGAAGAGACCCAGTACTTC. This codes for CASKVHMGNEETQYF.

V gene TRBV10-3 combines with J gene TRBJ1-1; no clear D. CDR1 and CDR2 (germline): ENHRY, SYGVKD. The CDR3 is 13 amino acids. V dropped 2 bases and J dropped 6 bases, with 10 bases sitting between them. CDR3 residues: CAISEDGRAEAFF. CDR3 DNA: TGTGCCATCAGTGAGGACGGGAGGGCTGAAGCTTTCTTT.

Regarding this clone: Additional DNA sequences in this sample encode the identical CDR3. The chain carries TRBV29-1 and TRBJ1-1; D ambiguous. Trimming left V 4 bases short and J 0 bases short, with 9 bases between. CDR3 size: 13 residues. In germline, CDR1 is SQVTM, CDR2 ANQGSEA. In DNA, the CDR3 is TGCAGCGTTGTTGGACGGCTGAACACTGAAGCTTTCTTT. Its protein is CSVVGRLNTEAFF.

The rearrangement uses TRBV25-1 and TRBJ1-6; D unresolved. Per germline, CDR1 MGHDK and CDR2 SYGVNS. The V gene lost 1 base and the J gene lost 13 bases, with 11 bases spanning the gap. CDR3 size: 13 residues. CDR3 region: CASSESPSSPLHF. The CDR3 nucleotides are TGTGCCAGCAGTGAATCTCCCTCTTCGCCCCTCCACTTT.

The genes are TRBV14 and TRBJ1-4; D unclear. CDR1 and CDR2 from the germline V gene are SGHDN and FVKESK. Trimming stripped 4 bases from V and 7 bases from J, with 16 bases between. The CDR3 runs to 15 residues. The DNA for the CDR3 is TGTGCCAGCAGCCCAGGTTATCGGGTCTCTGAAAAACTGTTTTTT. Protein sequence: CASSPGYRVSEKLFF.

This clone was recorded a few times. The V gene is TRBV5-6, the J gene TRBJ1-4; D not resolved. This CDR3 has 13 residues. CDR1 and CDR2 from the germline V gene are SGHDT and YYEEEE. Deletions cut 4 bases from V and 7 bases from J, with 11 bases between. CDR3 in amino acids: CASSPRSAEKLFF. The CDR3 region has the DNA TGTGCCAGCAGCCCGCGGTCGGCTGAAAAACTGTTTTTT.

The chain uses TRBV27 and TRBJ2-7; D is perhaps TRBD1 (6 bases). Germline V gene lookup returns CDR1 MNHEY and CDR2 SMNVEV (reference sequence). The V end lost 4 bases, the J end lost 3 bases, and 16 bases lay between the germline ends. This CDR3 is 15 amino acids long. CDR3: CASSSIPTGNYEQYF. As DNA, the CDR3 is TGTGCCAGCAGTTCTATCCCCACAGGGAACTACGAGCAGTACTTC.

The V gene is TRBV25-1, the J gene TRBJ2-7; 8 nucleotides align to TRBD2. The J segment lost 1 base and the V segment lost 3 bases, leaving 2 bases of the junction unmatched. The CDR3 is made up of 14 amino acids. Per germline, CDR1 MGHDK and CDR2 SYGVNS. The CDR3, as DNA: TGTGCCAGCAGTGACGGACTAGCTTCCTACGAGCAGTACTTC. Its protein product is CASSDGLASYEQYF.

The V call is TRBV29-1, the J call TRBJ1-1, with D perhaps matching TRBD1 (6 bases). Germline V lookup: CDR1 SQVTM, CDR2 ANQGSEA. This CDR3 contains 15 residues. The germline V and J ends were trimmed by 4 bases and 0 bases, with 15 bases remaining between them. The CDR3 loop reads CSVGRDRSLNTEAFF. CDR3 in DNA: TGCAGCGTTGGGAGAGACAGGTCCCTGAACACTGAAGCTTTCTTT.

This sequence joins TRBV6-1 and TRBJ2-1, with 9 bases aligning to TRBD2. Losses at the gene ends were 3 bases for V and 15 bases for J; bases not matched to a gene: 15. Germline loops: CDR1 MNHNS, CDR2 SASEGT. This CDR3 has 15 amino acids. The CDR3 nucleotides are TGTGCCAGCAGTGAGGGGACTAGCTCGCCCTCTCAAAGGTTCTTC. Translation: CASSEGTSSPSQRFF.

The chain combines TRBV29-1 with TRBJ2-3; 8 bases fit TRBD2. This CDR3 is built from 11 residues. Germline lookup yields CDR1 SQVTM and CDR2 ANQGSEA. The CDR3: CSAGGADTQYF. DNA of the CDR3: TGCAGTGCGGGGGGTGCAGATACGCAGTATTTT.

This clone has only a few counts. The V gene is TRBV6-1, the J gene TRBJ2-1; D might be TRBD1 or TRBD2, each matching 6 bases. There are 13 residues in the CDR3. The germline V gene encodes CDR1 MNHNS and CDR2 SASEGT. Between the trimmed V and J ends, which lost 10 bases and 7 bases, there was a span of 17 bases. The CDR3 reads CATGGTHGNEQFF. CDR3 coding DNA: TGTGCCACTGGGGGGACACACGGGAATGAGCAGTTCTTC.

This clone has more than one count but fewer than ten. The chain combines TRBV5-6 with TRBJ1-2; a possible D gene is TRBD1 (6 bases). With 0 bases removed from V and 6 bases from J, the gap between germline ends came to 15 bases. Germline V gives CDR1 SGHDT, CDR2 YYEEEE. The CDR3 consists of 15 residues. This CDR3 reads CASSLDAGGFHGYTF. DNA of the CDR3: TGTGCCAGCAGCTTGGATGCGGGGGGCTTTCATGGCTACACCTTC.

This sequence joins TRBV19 and TRBJ2-2, with 11 bases that match TRBD2. The CDR3 has 16 amino acids. V lost 2 bases, J lost 5 bases, and 4 bases stayed unmatched. CDR1 is LNHDA, CDR2 SQIVND, per germline (reference sequence). CDR3: CASSIQTSGVTGELFF. The CDR3 nucleotides read TGTGCCAGTAGTATACAGACTAGCGGGGTGACCGGGGAGCTGTTTTTT.

In this sample, this clone turned up a few times. This sequence joins TRBV1 and TRBJ2-1; no check of the table's D call, TRBD2, against the DNA was made. TRBV1 is described as a pseudogene. The CDR3 has 17 residues. In DNA form, the CDR3 reads TGCACCAGCAGCCCCGAACTAGCGGGGGGAACAAACAATGAGCAGTTCTTC. Protein: CTSSPELAGGTNNEQFF.

This chain links TRBV29-1 with TRBJ1-2; the match to TRBD1 covers 7 bases. V shed 7 bases, J shed 3 bases, and the junction held 5 bases outside the gene matches. The CDR3 length is 12 residues. Germline-derived CDR1 and CDR2 are SQVTM and ANQGSEA. CDR3 nucleotide sequence: TGCAGCGGAGGGGACAGAGACTATGGCTACACCTTC. It encodes CSGGDRDYGYTF.

The V call is TRBV7-8, the J call TRBJ2-5; the match to TRBD1 covers 7 bases. CDR3 length: 19 amino acids. V shed 3 bases, J shed 5 bases, and the junction held 21 bases outside the gene matches. CDR1 is SGHVS and CDR2 is FQNEAQ in the germline V gene. This CDR3 reads CASSFLPPGTEHHRETQYF. The CDR3 DNA reads as TGTGCCAGCAGCTTTCTCCCCCCCGGGACAGAGCACCACCGGGAGACCCAGTACTTC.

The chain carries TRBV10-3 and TRBJ1-5; D might be TRBD1 (6 bases). V was cut by 0 bases and J by 2 bases, with 11 bases left in between. Germline CDR1 is ENHRY and CDR2 is SYGVKD. The CDR3 has 16 residues. The CDR3 DNA reads TGTGCCATCAGTGAGTCGAACAGGGCCGGCAATCAGCCCCAGCATTTT. Translating it yields CAISESNRAGNQPQHF.

The rearrangement uses TRBV7-9 and TRBJ1-1; 7 bases map to TRBD1. This CDR3 is built from 15 residues. Per the germline V gene, CDR1 is SEHNR and CDR2 is FQNEAQ (reference sequence). Germline trimming cut 5 bases from V and 3 bases from J; bases unmatched to any gene: 9. CDR3 loop: CASSPPRQGHTEAFF. DNA for the CDR3: TGTGCCAGCAGCCCACCCCGACAGGGTCACACTGAAGCTTTCTTT. The variable domain in full, completed from reference TRBV7-9 and TRBJ1-1, reads DTGVSQNPRHKITKRGQNVTFRCDPISEHNRLYWYRQTLGQGPEFLTYFQNEAQLEKSRLLSDRFSAERPKGSFSTLEIQRTEQGDSAMYLCASSPPRQGHTEAFFGQGTRLTVV.